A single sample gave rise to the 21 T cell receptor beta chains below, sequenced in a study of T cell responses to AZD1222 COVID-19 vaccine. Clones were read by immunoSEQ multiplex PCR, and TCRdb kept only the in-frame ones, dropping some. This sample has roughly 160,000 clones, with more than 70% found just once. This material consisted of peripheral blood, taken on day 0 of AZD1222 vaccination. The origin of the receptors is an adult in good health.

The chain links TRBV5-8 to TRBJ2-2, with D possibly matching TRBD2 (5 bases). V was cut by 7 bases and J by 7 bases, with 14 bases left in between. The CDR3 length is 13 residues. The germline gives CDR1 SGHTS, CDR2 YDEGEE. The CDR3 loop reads CASLKREFGELFF. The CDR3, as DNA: TGTGCCAGCCTTAAACGGGAATTCGGGGAGCTGTTTTTT.

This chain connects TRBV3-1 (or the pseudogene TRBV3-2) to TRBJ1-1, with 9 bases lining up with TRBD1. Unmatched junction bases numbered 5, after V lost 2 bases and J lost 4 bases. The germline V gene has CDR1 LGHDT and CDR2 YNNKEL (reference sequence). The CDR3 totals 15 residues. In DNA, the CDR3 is TGTGCCAGCAGCCAACCGGGACAGGGTACCACTGAAGCTTTCTTT. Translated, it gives CASSQPGQGTTEAFF.

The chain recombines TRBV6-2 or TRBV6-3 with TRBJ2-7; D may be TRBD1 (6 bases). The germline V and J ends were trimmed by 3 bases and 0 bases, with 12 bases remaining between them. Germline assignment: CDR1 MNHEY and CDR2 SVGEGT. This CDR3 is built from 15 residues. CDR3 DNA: TGTGCCAGCAGTTATACAGGGTTCAGCTCCTACGAGCAGTACTTC. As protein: CASSYTGFSSYEQYF.

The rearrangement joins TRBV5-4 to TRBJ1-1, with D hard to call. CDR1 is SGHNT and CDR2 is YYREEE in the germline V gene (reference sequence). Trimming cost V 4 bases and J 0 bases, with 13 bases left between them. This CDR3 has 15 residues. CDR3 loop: CASSTRVSMNTEAFF. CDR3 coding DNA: TGTGCCAGCAGCACGAGGGTCAGCATGAACACTGAAGCTTTCTTT.

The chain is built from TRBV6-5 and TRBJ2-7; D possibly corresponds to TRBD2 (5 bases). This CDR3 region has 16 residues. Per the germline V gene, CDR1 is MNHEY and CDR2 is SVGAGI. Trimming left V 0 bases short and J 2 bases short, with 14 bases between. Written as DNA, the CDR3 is TGTGCCAGCAGTTACTCTTCCAGCGGACGACCCTACGAGCAGTACTTC. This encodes CASSYSSSGRPYEQYF.

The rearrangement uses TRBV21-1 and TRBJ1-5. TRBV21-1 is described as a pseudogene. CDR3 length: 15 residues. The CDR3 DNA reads TGTGCCAGCAGCAAACGTAGCCGCCAAAATCAGCCCCAGCATTTT. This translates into CASSKRSRQNQPQHF.

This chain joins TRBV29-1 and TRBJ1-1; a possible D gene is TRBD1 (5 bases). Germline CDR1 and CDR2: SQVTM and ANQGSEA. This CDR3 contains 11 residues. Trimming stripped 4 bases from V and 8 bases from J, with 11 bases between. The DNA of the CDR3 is TGCAGCGTTGGAGGGGCCGGGGAAGCTTTCTTT. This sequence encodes CSVGGAGEAFF.

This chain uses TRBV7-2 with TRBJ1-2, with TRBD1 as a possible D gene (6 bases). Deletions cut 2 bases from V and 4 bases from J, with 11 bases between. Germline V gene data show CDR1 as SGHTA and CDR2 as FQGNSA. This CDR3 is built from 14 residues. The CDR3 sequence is CASSLQGNSYGYTF. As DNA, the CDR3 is TGTGCCAGCAGCTTACAGGGGAATTCCTATGGCTACACCTTC.

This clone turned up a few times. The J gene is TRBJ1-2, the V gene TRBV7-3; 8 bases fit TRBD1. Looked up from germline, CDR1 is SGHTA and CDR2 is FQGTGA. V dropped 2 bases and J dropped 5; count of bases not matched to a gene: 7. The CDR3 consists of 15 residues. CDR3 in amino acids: CASSLGQTGGYGYTF. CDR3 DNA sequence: TGTGCCAGCAGCTTAGGACAAACAGGGGGTTATGGCTACACCTTC.

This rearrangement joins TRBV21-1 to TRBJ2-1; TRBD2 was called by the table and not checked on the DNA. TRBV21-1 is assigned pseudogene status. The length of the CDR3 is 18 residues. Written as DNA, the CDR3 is TGTGCCTGCGAGAGACCTTTGCAAGCGGGAGGGATGAAGAATGAGCAGTTCTTC. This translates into CACERPLQAGGMKNEQFF.

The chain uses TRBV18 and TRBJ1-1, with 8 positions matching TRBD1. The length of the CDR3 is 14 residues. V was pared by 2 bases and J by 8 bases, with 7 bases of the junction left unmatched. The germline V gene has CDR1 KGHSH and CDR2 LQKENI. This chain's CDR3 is CASSPRTGHEEAFF. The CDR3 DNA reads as TGTGCCAGCTCACCAAGGACAGGGCATGAGGAAGCTTTCTTT.

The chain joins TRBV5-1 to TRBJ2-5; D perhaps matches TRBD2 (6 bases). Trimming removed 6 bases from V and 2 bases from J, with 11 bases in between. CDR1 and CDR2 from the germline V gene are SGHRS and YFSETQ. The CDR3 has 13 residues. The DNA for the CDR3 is TGCGCCAGCACCCAAAGCGGGCAAGAGACCCAGTACTTC. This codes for CASTQSGQETQYF.

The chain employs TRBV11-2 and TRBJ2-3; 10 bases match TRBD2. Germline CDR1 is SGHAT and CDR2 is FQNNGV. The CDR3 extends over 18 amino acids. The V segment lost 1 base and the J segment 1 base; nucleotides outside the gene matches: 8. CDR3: CASSLGRAGGIGTDTQYF. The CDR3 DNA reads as TGTGCCAGCAGCTTAGGGCGAGCGGGGGGGATTGGCACAGATACGCAGTATTTT.

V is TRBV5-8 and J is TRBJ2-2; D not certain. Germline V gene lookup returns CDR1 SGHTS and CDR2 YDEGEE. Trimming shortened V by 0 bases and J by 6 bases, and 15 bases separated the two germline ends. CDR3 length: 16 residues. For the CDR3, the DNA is TGTGCCAGCAGCTTGGAACAGACCTACCATTCCGGGGAGCTGTTTTTT. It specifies CASSLEQTYHSGELFF.

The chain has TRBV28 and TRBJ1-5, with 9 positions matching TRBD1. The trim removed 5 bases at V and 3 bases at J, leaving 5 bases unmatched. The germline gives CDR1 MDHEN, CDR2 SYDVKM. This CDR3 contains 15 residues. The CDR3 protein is CASSPGTGPNQPQHF. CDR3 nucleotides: TGTGCCAGCAGTCCCGGGACAGGGCCCAATCAGCCCCAGCATTTT. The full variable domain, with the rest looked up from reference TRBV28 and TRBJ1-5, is DVKVTQSSRYLVKRTGEKVFLECVQDMDHENMFWYRQDPGLGLRLIYFSYDVKMKEKGDIPEGYSVSREKKERFSLILESASTNQTSMYLCASSPGTGPNQPQHFGDGTRLSIL.

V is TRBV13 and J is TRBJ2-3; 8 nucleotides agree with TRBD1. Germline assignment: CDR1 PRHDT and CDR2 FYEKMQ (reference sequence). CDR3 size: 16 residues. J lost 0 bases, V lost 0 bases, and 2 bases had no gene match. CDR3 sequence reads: CASSLGQGASTDTQYF. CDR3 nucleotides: TGTGCCAGCAGCTTAGGGCAGGGGGCTAGCACAGATACGCAGTATTTT.

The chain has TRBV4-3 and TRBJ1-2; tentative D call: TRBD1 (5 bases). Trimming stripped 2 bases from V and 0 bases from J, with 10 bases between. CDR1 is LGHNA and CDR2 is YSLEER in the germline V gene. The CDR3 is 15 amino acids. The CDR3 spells CASSQQTAANYGYTF. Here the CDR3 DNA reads TGCGCCAGCAGCCAACAGACAGCGGCTAACTATGGCTACACCTTC.

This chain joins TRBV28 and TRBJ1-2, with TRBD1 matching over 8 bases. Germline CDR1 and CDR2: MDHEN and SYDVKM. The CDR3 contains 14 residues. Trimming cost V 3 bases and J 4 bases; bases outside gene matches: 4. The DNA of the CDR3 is TGTGCCAGCAGTTTCGGGACAGGACCCTATGGCTACACCTTC. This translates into CASSFGTGPYGYTF.

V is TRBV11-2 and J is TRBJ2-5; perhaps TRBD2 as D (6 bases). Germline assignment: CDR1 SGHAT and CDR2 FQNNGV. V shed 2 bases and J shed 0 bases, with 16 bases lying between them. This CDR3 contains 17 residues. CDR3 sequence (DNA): TGTGCCAGCAGCTTAAGTGAGGCGGGACCGTACCAAGAGACCCAGTACTTC. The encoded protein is CASSLSEAGPYQETQYF.

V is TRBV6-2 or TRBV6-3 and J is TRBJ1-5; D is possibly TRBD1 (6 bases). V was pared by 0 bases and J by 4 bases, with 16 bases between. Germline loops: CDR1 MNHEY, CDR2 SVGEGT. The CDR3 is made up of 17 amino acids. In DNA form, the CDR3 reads TGTGCCAGCAGTTACTCTTCGACAGGCACACGTAATCAGCCCCAGCATTTT. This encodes CASSYSSTGTRNQPQHF.

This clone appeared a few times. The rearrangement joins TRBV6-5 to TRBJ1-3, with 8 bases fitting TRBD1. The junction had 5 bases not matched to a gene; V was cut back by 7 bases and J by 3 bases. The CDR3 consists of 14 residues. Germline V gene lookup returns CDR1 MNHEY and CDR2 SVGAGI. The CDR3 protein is CASMQGAGGNTIYF. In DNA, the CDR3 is TGTGCCAGCATGCAGGGGGCGGGTGGAAACACCATATATTTT.